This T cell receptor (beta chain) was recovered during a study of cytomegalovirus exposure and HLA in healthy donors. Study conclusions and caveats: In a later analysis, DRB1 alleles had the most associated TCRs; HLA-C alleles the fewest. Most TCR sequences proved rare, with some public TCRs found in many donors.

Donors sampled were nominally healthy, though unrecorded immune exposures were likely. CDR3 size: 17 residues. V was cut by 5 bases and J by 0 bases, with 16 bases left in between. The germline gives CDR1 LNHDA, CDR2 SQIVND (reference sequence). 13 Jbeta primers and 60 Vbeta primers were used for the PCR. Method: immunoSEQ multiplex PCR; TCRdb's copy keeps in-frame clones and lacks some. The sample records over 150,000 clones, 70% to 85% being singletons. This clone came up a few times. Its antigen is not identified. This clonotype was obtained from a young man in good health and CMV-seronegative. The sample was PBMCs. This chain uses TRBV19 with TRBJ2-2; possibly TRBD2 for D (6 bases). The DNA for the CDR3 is TGTGCCAGTAGTCGGAGGGACTTATACTCGAACACCGGGGAGCTGTTTTTT. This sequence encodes CASSRRDLYSNTGELFF. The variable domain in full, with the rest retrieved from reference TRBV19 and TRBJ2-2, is DGGITQSPKYLFRKEGQNVTLSCEQNLNHDAMYWYRQDPGQGLRLIYYSQIVNDFQKGDIAEGYSVSREKKESFPLTVTSAQKNPTAFYLCASSRRDLYSNTGELFFGEGSRLTVL.